The source of this T cell receptor (beta chain) is a study of OX40 agonist ivuxolimab in advanced cancers. Blood samples were obtained at baseline, cycle 4 day 1, and cycle 7 day 1. Sequencing was performed with immunoSEQ multiplex PCR; in TCRdb, only in-frame clones are kept and a portion is missing. The sample includes roughly 46,000 clones, around nine tenths seen only once; the top ten take 11% to 15%. The germline CDR1 and CDR2 sequences are MNHEY and SVGAGI. Trimming pared 4 bases from V and 8 bases from J, leaving 23 bases between. The CDR3 has 16 amino acids. The V call is TRBV6-5, the J call TRBJ1-1; perhaps TRBD1 as D (5 bases). The sequenced sample was CD4+ or CD8+ T cells sorted from blood, obtained in a trial of the OX40 agonist ivuxolimab. This clonotype was obtained from an adult with an advanced solid tumor such as melanoma, head and neck, liver or kidney cancer. The DNA of the CDR3 is TGTGCCAGCAGTTTTGCGGGACGGGGGGTGGCTCCGGAAGCTTTCTTT. Its protein is CASSFAGRGVAPEAFF.